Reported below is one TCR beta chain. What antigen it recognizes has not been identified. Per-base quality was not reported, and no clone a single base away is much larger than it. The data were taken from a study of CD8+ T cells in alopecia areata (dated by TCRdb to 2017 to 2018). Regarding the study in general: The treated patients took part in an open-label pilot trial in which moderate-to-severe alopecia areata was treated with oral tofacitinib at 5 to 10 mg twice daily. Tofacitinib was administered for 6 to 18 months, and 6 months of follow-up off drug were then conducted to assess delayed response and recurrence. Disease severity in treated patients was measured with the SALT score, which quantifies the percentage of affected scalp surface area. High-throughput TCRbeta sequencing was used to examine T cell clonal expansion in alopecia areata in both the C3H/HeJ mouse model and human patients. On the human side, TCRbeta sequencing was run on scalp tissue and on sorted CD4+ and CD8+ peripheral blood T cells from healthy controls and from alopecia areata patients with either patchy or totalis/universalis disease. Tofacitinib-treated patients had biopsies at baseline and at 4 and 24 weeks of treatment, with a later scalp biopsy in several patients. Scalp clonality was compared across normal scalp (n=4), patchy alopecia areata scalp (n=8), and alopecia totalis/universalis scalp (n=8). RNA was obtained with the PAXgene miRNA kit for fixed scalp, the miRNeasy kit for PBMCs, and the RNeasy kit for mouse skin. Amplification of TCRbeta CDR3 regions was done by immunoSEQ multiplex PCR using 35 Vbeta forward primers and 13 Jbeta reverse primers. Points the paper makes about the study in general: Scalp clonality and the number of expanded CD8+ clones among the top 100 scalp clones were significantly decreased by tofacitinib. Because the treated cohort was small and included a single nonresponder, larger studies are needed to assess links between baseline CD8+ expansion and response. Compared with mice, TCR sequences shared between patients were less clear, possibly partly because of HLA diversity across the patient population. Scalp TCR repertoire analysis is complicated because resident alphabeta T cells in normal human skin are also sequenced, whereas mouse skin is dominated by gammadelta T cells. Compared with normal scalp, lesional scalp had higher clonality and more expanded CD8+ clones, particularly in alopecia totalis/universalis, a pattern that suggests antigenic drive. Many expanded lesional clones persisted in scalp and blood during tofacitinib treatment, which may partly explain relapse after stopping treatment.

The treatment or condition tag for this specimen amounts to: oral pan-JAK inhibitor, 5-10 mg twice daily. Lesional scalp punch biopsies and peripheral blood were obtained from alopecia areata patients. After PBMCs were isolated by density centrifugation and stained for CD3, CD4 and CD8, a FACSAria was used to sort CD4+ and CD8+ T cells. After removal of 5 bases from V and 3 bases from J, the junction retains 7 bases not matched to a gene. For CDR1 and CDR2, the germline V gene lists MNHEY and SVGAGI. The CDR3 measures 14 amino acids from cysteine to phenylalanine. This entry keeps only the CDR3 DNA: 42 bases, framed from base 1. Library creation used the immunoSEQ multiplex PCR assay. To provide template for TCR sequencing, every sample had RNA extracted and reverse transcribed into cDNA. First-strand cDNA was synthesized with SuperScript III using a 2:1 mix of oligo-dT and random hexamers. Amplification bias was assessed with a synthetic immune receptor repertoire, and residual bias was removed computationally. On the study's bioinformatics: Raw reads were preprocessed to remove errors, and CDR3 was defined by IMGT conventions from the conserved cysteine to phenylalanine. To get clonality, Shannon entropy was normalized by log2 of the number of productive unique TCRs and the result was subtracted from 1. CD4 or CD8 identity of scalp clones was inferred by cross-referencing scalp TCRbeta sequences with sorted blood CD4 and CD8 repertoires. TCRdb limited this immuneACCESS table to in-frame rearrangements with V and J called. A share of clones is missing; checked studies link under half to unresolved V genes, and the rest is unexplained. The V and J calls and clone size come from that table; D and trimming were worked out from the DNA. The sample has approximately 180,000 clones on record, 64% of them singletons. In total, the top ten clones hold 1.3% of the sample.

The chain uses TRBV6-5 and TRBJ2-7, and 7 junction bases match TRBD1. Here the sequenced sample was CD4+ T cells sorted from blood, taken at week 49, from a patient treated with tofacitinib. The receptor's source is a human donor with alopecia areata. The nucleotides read TGTGCCAGCAGTGAAACAGGGGATTACTACGAGCAGTACTTC. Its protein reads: CASSETGDYYEQYF.